This T cell receptor (beta chain) was recorded in a study of CD8 T cells in Susac syndrome. Overall study context: Patients with Susac syndrome, at blood draw, were therapy-naive, on corticosteroids, or on intravenous immunoglobulin alone.

Random hexamers served to reverse transcribe roughly 0.45 to 1 ug RNA. TCRdb fed the immunoSEQ multiplex PCR reads into MiXCR, producing one record per CDR3 protein. The sample has around 130,000 distinct CDR3 sequences; around 94% are singletons. Germline V gene sequence: CDR1 SGDLS, CDR2 YYNGEE. The CDR3 runs 14 residues. V dropped 0 bases and J dropped 10; count of bases not matched to a gene: 6. This clonotype was detected only a few times. The sequenced sample consisted of CD8+ T cells from PBMCs. The clonotype originates from a human donor with Susac syndrome. V usage is TRBV9 and J usage is TRBJ2-1; 8 nucleotides match TRBD2. The CDR3 reads CASSVEYRGGEQFF. The CDR3 DNA reads TGTGCCAGCAGCGTAGAATACCGGGGGGGCGAGCAGTTCTTC. Together with reference TRBV9 and TRBJ2-1, the CDR3 gives the full variable domain: DSGVTQTPKHLITATGQRVTLRCSPRSGDLSVYWYQQSLDQGLQFLIQYYNGEERAKGNILERFSAQQFPDLHSELNLSSLELGDSALYFCASSVEYRGGEQFFGPGTRLTVL.